This entry lists 21 T cell receptor beta chains sequenced from one sample in a study of OX40 agonist ivuxolimab in advanced cancers. TCRdb keeps only in-frame clones here, not all; method: immunoSEQ multiplex PCR. This sample has some 64,000 clones; roughly 91% occur once, and the top ten carry more than 20%. The sequenced sample was CD4+ or CD8+ T cells sorted from blood, obtained in a trial of the OX40 agonist ivuxolimab. These receptors came from an adult with an advanced solid tumor such as melanoma, head and neck, liver or kidney cancer.

V is TRBV28 and J is TRBJ1-1; D not resolved. This CDR3 contains 15 residues. Trimming took off 5 bases at V and 1 base at J, with 14 bases between the two ends. From germline, CDR1 is MDHEN and CDR2 SYDVKM. CDR3 residues: CASSDPLRANTEAFF. CDR3 coding DNA: TGTGCCAGCAGTGACCCTCTAAGGGCGAACACTGAAGCTTTCTTT. The full variable domain, in which reference TRBV28 and TRBJ1-1 provide the parts outside the CDR3, is DVKVTQSSRYLVKRTGEKVFLECVQDMDHENMFWYRQDPGLGLRLIYFSYDVKMKEKGDIPEGYSVSREKKERFSLILESASTNQTSMYLCASSDPLRANTEAFFGQGTRLTVV.

There are a few counts of this clone. The chain carries TRBV11-2 and TRBJ2-7; 10 bases fit TRBD2. Germline V gives CDR1 SGHAT, CDR2 FQNNGV. The CDR3 consists of 16 residues. Unmatched junction bases numbered 13, after V lost 6 bases and J lost 5 bases. In DNA form, the CDR3 reads TGTGCCAGCAGAGGCCCTAGCGGGGGACCGGGGAACGAGCAGTACTTC. This gives the protein CASRGPSGGPGNEQYF.

The chain links TRBV11-1 to TRBJ2-7; D call uncertain. V was pared by 3 bases and J by 5 bases, with 14 bases between. CDR3 length equals 14 residues. Germline CDR1 and CDR2: SGHAT and FQDESV (reference sequence). The CDR3 loop is CASSFLEAPNEQYF. CDR3 bases: TGTGCCAGCAGCTTCCTCGAAGCACCCAACGAGCAGTACTTC.

The chain is built from TRBV11-2 and TRBJ2-7; D not certain. The ends were cut back, 2 bases at V and 5 bases at J, with 7 bases in the middle. The CDR3 covers 12 residues. Per germline, CDR1 SGHAT and CDR2 FQNNGV. The CDR3 coding sequence is TGTGCCAGCAGCTTAATGGGTGACGAGCAGTACTTC. Protein sequence: CASSLMGDEQYF.

The chain links TRBV28 to TRBJ2-1; 8 bases are a match to TRBD2. V lost 2 bases and J lost 5; bases outside the gene matches: 5. This CDR3 has 15 residues. Germline loops: CDR1 MDHEN, CDR2 SYDVKM. CDR3 DNA: TGTGCCAGCAGTTTACCGGGACTAGTCGACAATGAGCAGTTCTTC. This sequence encodes CASSLPGLVDNEQFF.

The chain has TRBV6-5 and TRBJ2-7, with 8 bases lining up with TRBD2. Unmatched junction bases numbered 2, after V lost 0 bases and J lost 1 base. Germline V lookup: CDR1 MNHEY, CDR2 SVGAGI. The CDR3 is 15 residues long. The CDR3 DNA sequence: TGTGCCAGCAGTTACTCGACGGGAGGGTCCTACGAGCAGTACTTC. This gives the protein CASSYSTGGSYEQYF.

This clone occurred once. The chain uses TRBV5-1 and TRBJ2-7, with D possibly TRBD1 on 6 matching bases. Trimming took 4 bases from V and 0 from J, leaving 11 bases between them. The CDR3 extends over 14 amino acids. The germline V gene encodes CDR1 SGHRS and CDR2 YFSETQ. Here the CDR3 reads CASSTGPSSYEQYF. The CDR3 DNA reads as TGCGCCAGCAGCACAGGGCCCAGCTCCTACGAGCAGTACTTC.

The gene calls are TRBV4-1 and TRBJ2-7; the match to TRBD1 covers 7 bases. Germline V gives CDR1 MGHRA, CDR2 YSYEKL. There are 15 residues in the CDR3. J gave up 2 bases and V 1 base, and 5 bases lay outside the gene matches. The CDR3 coding sequence is TGCGCCAGCAGCCAAGGAGACAGGGAGACCTACGAGCAGTACTTC. Its protein is CASSQGDRETYEQYF.

CDR3 nucleotide sequence: TGTGCCAGTAGTTCAAGGACGGGGGTACGGTATGGCTACACCTTC. This translates into CASSSRTGVRYGYTF. The chain combines TRBV19 with TRBJ1-2; D may be TRBD1 (5 bases). V was shortened by 5 bases and J by 5 bases, with 18 bases between the two germline ends. The germline V gene encodes CDR1 LNHDA and CDR2 SQIVND (reference sequence). There are 15 residues in the CDR3.

The chain recombines TRBV19 with TRBJ2-3; D unclear. Germline V gene data show CDR1 as LNHDA and CDR2 as SQIVND (reference sequence). This CDR3 has 14 amino acids. The ends were cut back, 4 bases at V and 2 bases at J, with 10 bases in the middle. The CDR3 spells CASSNGGPTDTQYF. CDR3 DNA: TGTGCCAGTAGTAACGGCGGTCCCACAGATACGCAGTATTTT.

V and J are TRBV4-1 and TRBJ1-4; no clear D. Germline CDR1 is MGHRA and CDR2 is YSYEKL. CDR3 length: 14 residues. The V end was cut by 2 bases, the J end by 1 base, with 5 bases between. The CDR3 coding sequence is TGCGCCAGCAGCCAATTGGGAACTAATGAAAAACTGTTTTTT. Amino acid sequence: CASSQLGTNEKLFF.

V is TRBV7-6 and J is TRBJ2-3; D unclear. Looked up from germline, CDR1 is SGHVS and CDR2 is FNYEAQ. V dropped 1 base and J dropped 0 bases, with 5 bases sitting between them. CDR3 length equals 14 residues. The CDR3 loop is CASSLVPSTDTQYF. DNA for the CDR3: TGTGCCAGCAGCTTAGTGCCTAGCACAGATACGCAGTATTTT.

This chain links TRBV9 with TRBJ2-2; TRBD1 might be the D (6 bases). Germline CDR1 is SGDLS and CDR2 is YYNGEE. The CDR3 is 16 amino acids. V lost 0 bases to trimming and J lost 1 base, with 10 bases between them. CDR3 in DNA: TGTGCCAGCAGCGTAGATCAGGGGCAGAACACCGGGGAGCTGTTTTTT. Its protein product is CASSVDQGQNTGELFF.

V gene TRBV28 combines with J gene TRBJ2-7; no clear D gene. The V and J ends lost 6 bases and 1 base respectively, with 16 bases between them. There are 15 residues in the CDR3. Germline values: CDR1 MDHEN, CDR2 SYDVKM. The CDR3 coding sequence is TGTGCCAGCAGCTTTGGAAATCACAGTTCCTACGAGCAGTACTTC. Translated, it gives CASSFGNHSSYEQYF. The variable domain in full, completed from reference TRBV28 and TRBJ2-7, reads DVKVTQSSRYLVKRTGEKVFLECVQDMDHENMFWYRQDPGLGLRLIYFSYDVKMKEKGDIPEGYSVSREKKERFSLILESASTNQTSMYLCASSFGNHSSYEQYFGPGTRLTVT.

The chain combines TRBV2 with TRBJ2-5; D not certain. Germline-derived CDR1 and CDR2 are SNHLY and FYNNEI. V shed 6 bases and J shed 11 bases, with 10 bases lying between them. This CDR3 has 10 amino acids. CDR3 sequence (DNA): TGTGCCAGCAGGGGTTCGCCGCAGTACTTC. This gives the protein CASRGSPQYF. Drawing the rest from reference TRBV2 and TRBJ2-5, the complete variable domain is EPEVTQTPSHQVTQMGQEVILRCVPISNHLYFYWYRQILGQKVEFLVSFYNNEISEKSEIFDDQFSVERPDGSNFTLKIRSTKLEDSAMYFCASRGSPQYFGPGTRLLVL.

The chain uses TRBV28 and TRBJ1-3, with D unclear. From germline, CDR1 is MDHEN and CDR2 SYDVKM. The germline V and J ends were trimmed by 1 base and 0 bases, with 10 bases remaining between them. The CDR3 is made up of 16 amino acids. The CDR3 loop reads CASSLFTVSSGNTIYF. The CDR3 DNA reads as TGTGCCAGCAGTTTATTCACAGTCTCCTCTGGAAACACCATATATTTT.

CDR3 bases: TGTGCCAGCAGTTCCTTAGGGCGACGCACGGAGACCCAGTACTTC. This translates into CASSSLGRRTETQYF. The rearrangement links TRBV6-5 to TRBJ2-5; D uncertain. This CDR3 spans 15 amino acids. The V gene's germline CDR1 is MNHEY and CDR2 SVGAGI. The V end lost 4 bases, the J end lost 5 bases, and 17 bases lay between the germline ends.

In its sample, this clone was seen once. The chain employs TRBV4-1 and TRBJ2-7; D gene unclear. The CDR3 has 14 amino acids. Germline CDR1 is MGHRA and CDR2 is YSYEKL. Trimming removed 4 bases at V and 4 bases at J, with 14 bases between. The CDR3 is CASSPSSAAYEQYF. For the CDR3, the DNA is TGCGCCAGCAGCCCTTCCTCGGCGGCTTACGAGCAGTACTTC.

The genes are TRBV6-6 and TRBJ2-7; D possibly corresponds to TRBD1 (5 bases). The V end was cut by 6 bases, the J end by 4 bases, with 16 bases between. Germline CDR1 and CDR2: MNHNY and SVGAGI (reference sequence). CDR3 length equals 14 residues. CDR3 protein: CASSQTANHYEQYF. CDR3 nucleotides: TGTGCCAGCAGCCAGACAGCGAACCATTACGAGCAGTACTTC.

The chain is built from TRBV27 and TRBJ1-1; D possibly corresponds to TRBD1 (6 bases). The CDR3 sequence is 14 residues long. Germline V gives CDR1 MNHEY, CDR2 SMNVEV (reference sequence). The V and J ends lost 4 bases and 1 base respectively, with 10 bases between them. CDR3 nucleotide sequence: TGTGCCAGCAGTTCTGGACAGCCGAACACTGAAGCTTTCTTT. Translation gives CASSSGQPNTEAFF.

This chain joins TRBV7-6 and TRBJ2-1, with TRBD2 matching 8 bases. The germline V gene has CDR1 SGHVS and CDR2 FNYEAQ. V lost 1 base to trimming and J lost 2 bases; unmatched junction nucleotides: 1. The CDR3 consists of 15 residues. CDR3 DNA: TGTGCCAGCAGCTTAGTTAGCGGGACCTACAATGAGCAGTTCTTC. As protein: CASSLVSGTYNEQFF. Variable domain in full (rest from reference TRBV7-6 and TRBJ2-1): GAGVSQSPRYKVTKRGQDVALRCDPISGHVSLYWYRQALGQGPEFLTYFNYEAQQDKSGLPNDRFSAERPEGSISTLTIQRTEQRDSAMYRCASSLVSGTYNEQFFGPGTRLTVL.